The next 26 T cell receptor beta chains were all read from a single sample in a study of spatial heterogeneity in lung cancer. Each CDR3 protein gets one entry after TCRdb re-called the 5' RACE reads with MiXCR. The sample yields about 47,000 distinct CDR3 sequences, around 7.7% seen once. The time point is: blood at routine non-recurrence follow-up after resection. Unsorted samples of tumor, nontumor lung or frozen PBMC had their whole RNA sequenced. Sequencing was performed on PBMCs, taken at follow-up. These receptors were obtained from a female donor with early-stage non-small cell lung cancer.

This clonotype was found a few times. This chain joins TRBV20-1 and TRBJ1-2; the D is unclear. The CDR3 is made up of 12 amino acids. V was pared by 1 base and J by 8 bases, with 11 bases between. From germline, CDR1 is DFQATT and CDR2 SNEGSKA (reference sequence). CDR3 in amino acids: CSARVTGIGYTF. The CDR3 DNA follows: TGCAGTGCTAGAGTAACCGGGATCGGCTACACCTTC.

This clonotype has at least ten counts. The chain links TRBV6-5 to TRBJ1-4; D is undetermined. The V gene lost 7 bases and the J gene lost 0 bases, with 21 bases spanning the gap. The germline gives CDR1 MNHEY, CDR2 SVGAGI. This CDR3 contains 18 residues. CDR3 loop: CASTLRPAGTATNEKLFF. The CDR3 nucleotides read TGTGCCAGCACCCTAAGGCCCGCAGGAACTGCAACTAATGAAAAACTGTTTTTT.

This clonotype appeared many times. The V call is TRBV6-6, the J call TRBJ2-3; unclear D gene. Per germline, CDR1 MNHNY and CDR2 SVGAGI (reference sequence). The CDR3 is 14 residues long. V lost 4 bases, J lost 8 bases, and 16 bases lay in between. The CDR3 loop is CASSSASQAGTQYF. The DNA for the CDR3 is TGTGCCAGCAGTTCCGCATCCCAGGCCGGTACGCAGTATTTT.

The chain uses TRBV7-9 and TRBJ2-6; D may be TRBD2 (6 bases). V lost 1 base to trimming and J lost 0 bases, with 16 bases between them. This CDR3 is 19 amino acids long. Per germline, CDR1 SEHNR and CDR2 FQNEAQ (reference sequence). The CDR3, as DNA: TGTGCCAGCAGCTTAGGACGCGCGGGAACGAGCTCTGGGGCCAACGTCCTGACTTTC. This translates into CASSLGRAGTSSGANVLTF.

This clonotype was found many times. The J gene is TRBJ2-7, the V gene TRBV7-2, with D perhaps matching TRBD1 (5 bases). CDR1 is SGHTA and CDR2 is FQGNSA in the germline V gene. The V end was cut by 3 bases, the J end by 2 bases, with 11 bases between. The CDR3 contains 14 residues. The CDR3 sequence is CASSFQGTPYEQYF. CDR3 sequence (DNA): TGTGCCAGCAGCTTTCAGGGAACTCCCTACGAGCAGTACTTC.

This clonotype was detected many times. This chain joins TRBV2 and TRBJ1-5; 7 nucleotides align to TRBD1. Germline V gives CDR1 SNHLY, CDR2 FYNNEI. V was clipped by 2 bases and J by 4 bases; unmatched bases: 5. The CDR3 spans 15 residues. The CDR3 bases are TGTGCCAGCAGTGAAATCGCGACAGGGAATCAGCCCCAGCATTTT. Residues: CASSEIATGNQPQHF.

This clonotype has a count of ten or more. The gene calls are TRBV7-2 and TRBJ2-1; TRBD2 aligns across 9 bases. The germline V gene encodes CDR1 SGHTA and CDR2 FQGNSA. This CDR3 region has 16 residues. Losses at the gene ends were 2 bases for V and 3 bases for J; bases not matched to a gene: 5. The CDR3 nucleotides read TGTGCCAGCAGCTTAACTGCGGGGGGGCTCTACAATGAGCAGTTCTTC. This encodes CASSLTAGGLYNEQFF.

This clonotype was seen repeatedly, ten times or more. Germline is not matched at one junction end, which may reflect a read error. V and J are TRBV20-1 and TRBJ2-7; no clear D gene. CDR3 length: 14 residues. CDR1 DFQATT and CDR2 SNEGSKA come from the germline V gene (reference sequence). Here the CDR3 reads CSAREASAAYEQYF. For the CDR3, the DNA is TGCAGTGCCAGAGAAGCGAGCGCGGCTTACGAGCAGTACTTC.

There are many counts of this clonotype. This chain uses TRBV5-1 with TRBJ2-1; D call uncertain. The CDR3 runs 12 residues. Deletions cut 3 bases from V and 6 bases from J, with 7 bases between. Looked up from germline, CDR1 is SGHRS and CDR2 is YFSETQ. CDR3 protein: CASSSLGNEQFF. The CDR3 nucleotides read TGCGCCAGCAGCTCGTTAGGCAATGAGCAGTTCTTC.

This clonotype was seen at least ten times. The J gene is TRBJ1-5, the V gene TRBV7-6, with TRBD1 as a possible D gene (6 bases). The length of the CDR3 is 14 residues. Germline V gene lookup returns CDR1 SGHVS and CDR2 FNYEAQ. Trimming took 2 bases from V and 4 from J, leaving 9 bases between them. The CDR3 nucleotides read TGTGCCAGCAGCTTATCGGGGGCTAATCAGCCCCAGCATTTT. Translating it yields CASSLSGANQPQHF.

This clonotype has only a few counts. V gene TRBV25-1 combines with J gene TRBJ2-2, with 7 bases identical to TRBD1. Per the germline V gene, CDR1 is MGHDK and CDR2 is SYGVNS. V shed 4 bases, J shed 2 bases, and the junction held 7 bases outside the gene matches. This CDR3 is 16 amino acids long. CDR3 DNA sequence: TGTGCCAGCAGTGCCCCCGGGACAGCCAACACCGGGGAGCTGTTTTTT. Amino acids: CASSAPGTANTGELFF.

This clonotype was recorded at least ten times. This rearrangement joins TRBV2 to TRBJ1-3; no clear D. The germline gives CDR1 SNHLY, CDR2 FYNNEI. The CDR3 runs to 12 residues. Trimming took off 8 bases at V and 0 bases at J, with 5 bases between the two ends. The CDR3 spells CASQLSGNTIYF. The CDR3 bases are TGTGCCAGCCAGCTCTCTGGAAACACCATATATTTT.

Concerning this clonotype: Since a much larger clone is just one base distant, this may be a read error. This chain links TRBV9 with TRBJ2-7; D is possibly TRBD2 (5 bases). Germline V gives CDR1 SGDLS, CDR2 YYNGEE. This CDR3 region has 14 residues. In nucleotides, the CDR3 is TGTACCAGCAGCGCGACCGGGGTTAAGGGCGAGCAGTACTTC. Translated, it gives CTSSATGVKGEQYF.

The table lists this clonotype with many counts. The rearrangement joins TRBV7-9 to TRBJ2-5; 10 positions match TRBD1. The V segment lost 4 bases and the J segment 5 bases; nucleotides outside the gene matches: 4. This CDR3 has 14 residues. Germline assignment: CDR1 SEHNR and CDR2 FQNEAQ (reference sequence). The CDR3: CASSSGQGEETQYF. The CDR3 bases are TGTGCCAGCAGCTCAGGACAGGGGGAGGAGACCCAGTACTTC.

This clonotype was recorded at least ten times. This chain uses TRBV5-5 with TRBJ2-7; 7 positions match TRBD1. V trimming: 5 bases; J trimming: 2 bases; junction bases outside the gene matches: 7. Germline V lookup: CDR1 SGHKS, CDR2 YYEKEE (reference sequence). There are 14 residues in the CDR3. This CDR3 reads CASRIRQGAYEQYF. The DNA for the CDR3 is TGTGCCAGCAGGATACGACAGGGCGCCTACGAGCAGTACTTC.

This clonotype was counted at least ten times. V gene TRBV11-3 combines with J gene TRBJ2-2, with 7 bases aligning to TRBD1. With 5 bases clipped from V and 10 bases from J, the junction kept 13 bases outside the gene matches. Germline V gene sequence: CDR1 SGHNT, CDR2 YENEEA. This CDR3 spans 15 amino acids. CDR3 residues: CASSPRTGDPSELFF. The CDR3, as DNA: TGTGCCAGCAGCCCCCGGACAGGCGACCCATCGGAGCTGTTTTTT.

There are many counts of this clonotype. The gene calls are TRBV3-1 and TRBJ2-5; D is uncertain. Trimming left V 0 bases short and J 6 bases short, with 5 bases between. This CDR3 spans 12 amino acids. CDR1 is LGHDT, CDR2 YNNKEL, per germline (reference sequence). CDR3 nucleotide sequence: TGTGCCAGCAGCCAAGATGAGAAGACCCAGTACTTC. Translating it yields CASSQDEKTQYF.

In its sample, this clonotype was seen many times. The chain uses TRBV7-2 and TRBJ2-3; D perhaps matches TRBD2 (6 bases). CDR3 length equals 16 residues. Between the trimmed V and J ends, which lost 5 bases and 1 base, there was a span of 16 bases. CDR1 is SGHTA, CDR2 FQGNSA, per germline. CDR3 amino acids: CASSRHGTRRTDTQYF. Written as DNA, the CDR3 is TGTGCCAGCAGCCGGCATGGGACTCGCCGCACAGATACGCAGTATTTT.

This clonotype was observed a handful of times. The J gene is TRBJ1-4, the V gene TRBV6-6, with 7 bases that match TRBD1. The CDR3 spans 14 residues. V dropped 2 bases and J dropped 7; count of bases not matched to a gene: 4. The germline CDR1 and CDR2 sequences are MNHNY and SVGAGI (reference sequence). The CDR3 bases are TGTGCCAGCAGTTACGGCACAGGGGCTGAAAAACTGTTTTTT. Residues: CASSYGTGAEKLFF.

Worth noting for this clonotype: At one of its ends the junction is not consistent with the germline gene, which may arise from a read error. The CDR3 coding sequence is TGTGCCAGCAACTTTGCCGGGGCCAACGTCATGACTTTC. It is translated as CASNFAGANVMTF. The J gene is TRBJ2-6, the V gene TRBV5-6; D possibly matches TRBD1 or TRBD2 (5 bases each). The CDR3 is 13 amino acids. In germline, CDR1 is SGHDT, CDR2 YYEEEE.

Remarks on this clonotype: This may come from a read error, since a much larger clone is one base off. The V and J genes are TRBV20-1 and TRBJ2-3, with unresolved D. V was clipped by 5 bases and J by 3 bases, with 12 bases between them. This CDR3 region has 13 residues. Germline V gene lookup returns CDR1 DFQATT and CDR2 SNEGSKA (reference sequence). In DNA, the CDR3 is TGCAGTGCTCCGAGCCCCTGGACAGATACGCAGTATTTT. Protein sequence: CSAPSPWTDTQYF.

This clonotype was found a few times. The chain employs TRBV28 and TRBJ2-3, with D tentatively TRBD2 (5 bases). The CDR3 consists of 15 residues. Trimming shortened V by 6 bases and J by 2 bases, and 15 bases separated the two germline ends. CDR1 and CDR2 (germline): MDHEN, SYDVKM. In nucleotides, the CDR3 is TGTGCCAGCAGCTCTGAGGACTCGCTCACAGATACGCAGTATTTT. This codes for CASSSEDSLTDTQYF. The entire variable domain, with the rest obtained from reference TRBV28 and TRBJ2-3, is as follows: DVKVTQSSRYLVKRTGEKVFLECVQDMDHENMFWYRQDPGLGLRLIYFSYDVKMKEKGDIPEGYSVSREKKERFSLILESASTNQTSMYLCASSSEDSLTDTQYFGPGTRLTVL.

This clonotype was counted ten times or more. The V and J genes are TRBV24-1 and TRBJ2-1; 8 nucleotides agree with TRBD1. The CDR3 spans 12 residues. Unmatched junction bases numbered 2, after V lost 7 bases and J lost 7 bases. CDR1 is KGHDR, CDR2 SFDVKD, per germline. The CDR3 coding sequence is TGTGCCACCAGCCGGACAGGGAATGAGCAGTTCTTC. It encodes CATSRTGNEQFF.

Worth noting for this clonotype: A much larger clone sits a single nucleotide away, making a read error possible. V usage is TRBV4-1 and J usage is TRBJ1-4, with a tentative D call TRBD1 (5 bases). This CDR3 has 14 amino acids. CDR1 is MGHRA and CDR2 is YSYEKL in the germline V gene. The DNA of the CDR3 is TGCGCCAGCAGCCACCGGGACGGAAATGAAAAACTGATTTTT. It is translated as CASSHRDGNEKLIF.

At least ten counts were recorded for this clonotype. This chain joins TRBV15 and TRBJ2-5, with D unclear. Trimming pared 0 bases from V and 5 bases from J, leaving 7 bases between. This CDR3 comprises 13 residues. Germline V lookup: CDR1 LNHNV, CDR2 YYDKDF (reference sequence). CDR3 amino acids: CATSRDRRETQYF. CDR3 nucleotides: TGTGCCACCAGCAGAGATCGTAGGGAGACCCAGTACTTC.

This clonotype was counted ten times or more. The CDR3 is CSAPPGAAGVRAFF. CDR3 nucleotides: TGCAGTGCGCCTCCAGGGGCAGCAGGGGTAAGAGCTTTCTTT. This chain connects TRBV20-1 to TRBJ1-1; D perhaps matches TRBD1 (6 bases). The germline gives CDR1 DFQATT, CDR2 SNEGSKA (reference sequence). With 6 bases removed from V and 10 bases from J, the gap between germline ends came to 24 bases. This CDR3 is built from 14 residues.